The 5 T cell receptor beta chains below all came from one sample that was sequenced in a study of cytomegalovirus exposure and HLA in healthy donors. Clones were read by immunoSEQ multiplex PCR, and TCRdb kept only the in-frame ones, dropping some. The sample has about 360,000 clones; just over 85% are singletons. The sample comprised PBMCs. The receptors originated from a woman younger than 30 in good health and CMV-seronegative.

In DNA form, the CDR3 reads TGTGCCAGCAGTTACGTGGGGGGGGCCGAGGCCCAGTACTTC. Protein product: CASSYVGGAEAQYF. This rearrangement joins TRBV6-5 to TRBJ2-5, with D tentatively TRBD2 (7 bases). Germline CDR1 MNHEY, CDR2 SVGAGI. The CDR3 loop spans 14 amino acids. V lost 2 bases, J lost 9 bases, and 16 bases lay in between.

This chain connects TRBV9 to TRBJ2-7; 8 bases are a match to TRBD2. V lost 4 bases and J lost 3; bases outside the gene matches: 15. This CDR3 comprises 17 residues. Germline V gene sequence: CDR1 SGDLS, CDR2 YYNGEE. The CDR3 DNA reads TGTGCCAGCAGCCACCCCCTGGGCGGGAGCGGGAGCTACGAGCAGTACTTC. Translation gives CASSHPLGGSGSYEQYF.

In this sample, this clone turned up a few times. CDR3: CASSQGRGWREGYTF. The CDR3 DNA follows: TGCGCCAGCAGCCAAGGCAGGGGCTGGAGAGAAGGCTACACCTTC. V gene TRBV4-1 combines with J gene TRBJ1-2, with D possibly being TRBD1 (6 bases). The CDR3 is 15 amino acids. CDR1 is MGHRA, CDR2 YSYEKL, per germline. Trimming pared 1 base from V and 8 bases from J, leaving 17 bases between.

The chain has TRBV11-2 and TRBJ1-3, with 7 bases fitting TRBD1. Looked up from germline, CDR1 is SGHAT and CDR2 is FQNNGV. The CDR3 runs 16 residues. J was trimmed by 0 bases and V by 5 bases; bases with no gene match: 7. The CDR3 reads CASSTGQPLSGNTIYF. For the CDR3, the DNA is TGTGCCAGCAGCACGGGACAGCCTCTCTCTGGAAACACCATATATTTT.

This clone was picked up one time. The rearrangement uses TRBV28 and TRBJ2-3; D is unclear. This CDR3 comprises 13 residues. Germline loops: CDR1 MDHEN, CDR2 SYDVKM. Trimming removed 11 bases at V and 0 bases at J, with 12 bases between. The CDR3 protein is CASWAHSTDTQYF. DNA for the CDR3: TGTGCCTCATGGGCCCATAGCACAGATACGCAGTATTTT.